What follows are 23 T cell receptor beta chains derived from one specimen sequenced in a study of T cell changes during pregnancy in multiple sclerosis. Generated by immunoSEQ multiplex PCR, the TCRdb table keeps only in-frame clones and is missing some. This sample yields about 27,000 clones, of which 88% are seen a single time; 8.3% belongs to the top ten. The sample here was CD8+ T cells from peripheral blood mononuclear cells, taken in the second trimester of pregnancy. Receptor source: a female donor with multiple sclerosis, enrolled in a pregnancy study.

J is TRBJ1-2 and V is TRBV6-1, with 8 bases lining up with TRBD1. The CDR3 has 15 amino acids. The germline CDR1 and CDR2 sequences are MNHNS and SASEGT. Trimming at V came to 7 bases and at J to 0 bases, leaving 7 bases not matched to a gene. CDR3: CASTRQGLPNYGYTF. The CDR3 DNA reads as TGTGCCAGCACACGACAGGGGCTTCCTAACTATGGCTACACCTTC.

The V gene is TRBV11-3, the J gene TRBJ2-1, with D unclear. Between the trimmed V and J ends, which lost 6 bases and 4 bases, there was a span of 16 bases. This CDR3 region has 15 residues. Germline V gene data show CDR1 as SGHNT and CDR2 as YENEEA. The CDR3 nucleotides are TGTGCCAGCAGTCCCGACGCGGAACCATACAATGAGCAGTTCTTC. Its protein is CASSPDAEPYNEQFF.

V usage is TRBV10-3 and J usage is TRBJ1-2; 7 nucleotides line up with TRBD1. Germline CDR1 is ENHRY and CDR2 is SYGVKD. J lost 8 bases, V lost 6 bases, and 6 bases had no gene match. The CDR3 spans 12 residues. CDR3: CAIREGAWGYTF. For the CDR3, the DNA is TGTGCCATCAGGGAGGGGGCGTGGGGCTACACCTTC.

The sample holds one count of this clone. The CDR3 DNA reads as TGTGCCATCAGTGTGACTAGCGGGGAACCCACAGATACGCAGTATTTT. It is translated as CAISVTSGEPTDTQYF. The chain combines TRBV10-3 with TRBJ2-3; 11 bases are a match to TRBD2. This CDR3 contains 16 residues. The germline CDR1 and CDR2 sequences are ENHRY and SYGVKD. V dropped 4 bases and J dropped 2; count of bases not matched to a gene: 5.

This chain uses TRBV7-6 with TRBJ2-3; D possibly corresponds to TRBD2 (7 bases). Trimming stripped 0 bases from V and 6 bases from J, with 19 bases between. The CDR3 is 17 residues long. CDR1 and CDR2 (germline): SGHVS, FNYEAQ. CDR3: CASSLAGGPGSHDTQYF. In DNA, the CDR3 is TGTGCCAGCAGCTTAGCGGGGGGGCCAGGATCCCACGATACGCAGTATTTT. Full variable domain (outside the CDR3, taken from reference TRBV7-6 and TRBJ2-3): GAGVSQSPRYKVTKRGQDVALRCDPISGHVSLYWYRQALGQGPEFLTYFNYEAQQDKSGLPNDRFSAERPEGSISTLTIQRTEQRDSAMYRCASSLAGGPGSHDTQYFGPGTRLTVL.

The J gene is TRBJ2-5, the V gene TRBV11-2, with 9 bases aligning to TRBD2. The CDR3 has 17 amino acids. The germline V gene has CDR1 SGHAT and CDR2 FQNNGV. The V and J ends lost 0 bases and 3 bases, in that order; junction bases with no gene match: 8. The CDR3 here is CASSLELAGGPEETQYF. The DNA for the CDR3 is TGTGCCAGCAGCTTAGAGTTGGCGGGGGGGCCCGAAGAGACCCAGTACTTC.

This rearrangement joins TRBV2 to TRBJ2-7; TRBD2 matches 10 bases. This CDR3 comprises 13 residues. Losses at the gene ends were 10 bases for V and 4 bases for J; bases not matched to a gene: 7. Germline loops: CDR1 SNHLY, CDR2 FYNNEI. The CDR3 is CAIQAGGPYEQYF. The CDR3 DNA sequence: TGTGCCATCCAAGCGGGGGGGCCGTACGAGCAGTACTTC.

The V call is TRBV7-2, the J call TRBJ2-7, with 8 nucleotides matching TRBD1. The CDR3 contains 16 residues. V gave up 1 base and J gave up 6 bases; unmatched junction bases: 11. CDR1 and CDR2 (germline): SGHTA, FQGNSA. This chain's CDR3 is CASSLVGAGGLGEQYF. In DNA, the CDR3 is TGTGCCAGCAGCTTAGTAGGGGCAGGGGGCTTGGGCGAGCAGTACTTC.

The V and J genes are TRBV18 and TRBJ1-1, with 7 bases lining up with TRBD1. The germline V gene encodes CDR1 KGHSH and CDR2 LQKENI. The CDR3 extends over 14 amino acids. V was clipped by 5 bases and J by 3 bases; unmatched bases: 6. CDR3 sequence: CASSGTGEYTEAFF. In nucleotides, the CDR3 is TGTGCCAGCTCAGGAACAGGGGAATACACTGAAGCTTTCTTT.

The chain links TRBV4-1 to TRBJ1-1; D is unclear. The CDR3 consists of 15 residues. V lost 3 bases and J 4 bases, leaving 15 bases between the germline ends. CDR1 MGHRA and CDR2 YSYEKL come from the germline V gene. The CDR3 bases are TGCGCCAGCAGCCAGCGCGAATCGTCATTCACTGAAGCTTTCTTT. The encoded protein is CASSQRESSFTEAFF.

The CDR3 sequence is CASSLGTAFYGYTF. CDR3 DNA: TGTGCCAGCAGCTTAGGGACAGCCTTCTATGGCTACACCTTC. V usage is TRBV5-4 and J usage is TRBJ1-2; 7 bases line up with TRBD1. V lost 2 bases and J lost 4; bases outside the gene matches: 5. Germline V gives CDR1 SGHNT, CDR2 YYREEE (reference sequence). This CDR3 is built from 14 residues.

This chain uses TRBV30 with TRBJ1-2; possibly TRBD1 for D (6 bases). Trimming took off 3 bases at V and 5 bases at J, with 13 bases between the two ends. The V gene's germline CDR1 is GTSNPN and CDR2 SVGIG (reference sequence). This CDR3 contains 13 residues. CDR3 DNA sequence: TGTGCCTGGAGCTCAGGGGTTCCTTATGGCTACACCTTC. Protein: CAWSSGVPYGYTF.

The V gene is TRBV27, the J gene TRBJ2-3; perhaps TRBD2 as D (6 bases). V lost 3 bases and J lost 6, with 13 bases in between. Looked up from germline, CDR1 is MNHEY and CDR2 is SMNVEV (reference sequence). There are 14 residues in the CDR3. DNA for the CDR3: TGTGCCAGCAGTTTTGCGGGGTATGCGGATACGCAGTATTTT. Its protein product is CASSFAGYADTQYF.

J is TRBJ2-1 and V is TRBV5-8; D is unresolved. V was trimmed by 4 bases and J by 7 bases, leaving 9 bases between them. CDR3 length: 12 residues. Germline CDR1 is SGHTS and CDR2 is YDEGEE. The CDR3 DNA sequence: TGTGCCAGCAGCCCCATCGGTAATGAGCAGTTCTTC. Residues: CASSPIGNEQFF.

The V call is TRBV7-9, the J call TRBJ2-1; D is ambiguous. CDR1 and CDR2 from the germline V gene are SEHNR and FQNEAQ (reference sequence). This CDR3 is built from 12 residues. V lost 2 bases, J lost 7 bases, and 6 bases lay in between. In DNA form, the CDR3 reads TGTGCCAGCAGCTTATTTTATAATGAGCAGTTCTTC. It translates to CASSLFYNEQFF.

The V call is TRBV19, the J call TRBJ2-2, with D perhaps matching TRBD2 (5 bases). Trimming shortened V by 4 bases and J by 2 bases, and 17 bases separated the two germline ends. Germline-derived CDR1 and CDR2 are LNHDA and SQIVND (reference sequence). This CDR3 is 17 amino acids long. In nucleotides, the CDR3 is TGTGCCAGTAGTACGCCTCTTGGCCTAGCCAACACCGGGGAGCTGTTTTTT. Amino acid sequence: CASSTPLGLANTGELFF. Drawing the rest from reference TRBV19 and TRBJ2-2, the complete variable domain is DGGITQSPKYLFRKEGQNVTLSCEQNLNHDAMYWYRQDPGQGLRLIYYSQIVNDFQKGDIAEGYSVSREKKESFPLTVTSAQKNPTAFYLCASSTPLGLANTGELFFGEGSRLTVL.

CDR3 protein: CASSKGFANEKLFF. CDR3 DNA sequence: TGTGCCAGCAGCAAGGGGTTCGCTAATGAAAAACTGTTTTTT. The V and J genes are TRBV7-9 and TRBJ1-4; possible D gene TRBD1, 5 bases. Trimming removed 5 bases from V and 3 bases from J, with 10 bases in between. This CDR3 is built from 14 residues. From germline, CDR1 is SEHNR and CDR2 FQNEAQ (reference sequence). Full variable domain (missing parts from reference TRBV7-9 and TRBJ1-4): DTGVSQNPRHKITKRGQNVTFRCDPISEHNRLYWYRQTLGQGPEFLTYFQNEAQLEKSRLLSDRFSAERPKGSFSTLEIQRTEQGDSAMYLCASSKGFANEKLFFGSGTQLSVL.

The rearrangement uses TRBV4-1 and TRBJ1-1, with 7 bases lining up with TRBD1. Trimming removed 2 bases from V and 5 bases from J; junction bases left unmatched: 11. Germline lookup yields CDR1 MGHRA and CDR2 YSYEKL. This CDR3 has 16 residues. CDR3 sequence reads: CASSQSRVDRATEAFF. The CDR3 DNA reads as TGCGCCAGCAGCCAATCCCGCGTCGACAGGGCAACTGAAGCTTTCTTT.

The chain uses TRBV4-2 and TRBJ2-3; 8 bases are a match to TRBD2. With 0 bases clipped from V and 5 bases from J, the junction kept 4 bases outside the gene matches. This CDR3 has 15 residues. Looked up from germline, CDR1 is LGHNA and CDR2 is YNFKEQ. The CDR3 DNA reads TGTGCCAGCAGCCAAGATGTAGCGGGGAGAGATACGCAGTATTTT. This gives the protein CASSQDVAGRDTQYF.

V usage is TRBV5-4 and J usage is TRBJ2-2; D is unclear. Germline-derived CDR1 and CDR2 are SGHNT and YYREEE (reference sequence). The CDR3 is made up of 16 amino acids. Trimming stripped 0 bases from V and 1 base from J, with 10 bases between. The CDR3, as DNA: TGTGCCAGCAGCTTGGCTCTGAGAGGGAACACCGGGGAGCTGTTTTTT. It codes for CASSLALRGNTGELFF.

The chain joins TRBV19 to TRBJ2-7; TRBD1 might be the D (5 bases). The CDR3 is 14 residues long. The V and J ends lost 5 bases and 5 bases respectively, with 16 bases between them. The germline V gene has CDR1 LNHDA and CDR2 SQIVND (reference sequence). The CDR3 nucleotides are TGTGCCAGTAGTCTCGGGCAGGGTATTGACGAGCAGTACTTC. This codes for CASSLGQGIDEQYF. Full variable domain (missing parts from reference TRBV19 and TRBJ2-7): DGGITQSPKYLFRKEGQNVTLSCEQNLNHDAMYWYRQDPGQGLRLIYYSQIVNDFQKGDIAEGYSVSREKKESFPLTVTSAQKNPTAFYLCASSLGQGIDEQYFGPGTRLTVT.

For this clone: Mismatch with germline at one junction end may stem from a read error. The V gene is TRBV9, the J gene TRBJ1-2; D is possibly TRBD1 (6 bases). The V gene's germline CDR1 is SGDLS and CDR2 YYNGEE. The CDR3 is made up of 16 amino acids. In DNA form, the CDR3 reads TGTGCCAGCAGTGTAGGGGAGGGACAAATTAACTATGGCTACACCTTC. It specifies CASSVGEGQINYGYTF.

The J gene is TRBJ1-2, the V gene TRBV7-9; D is possibly TRBD1 (6 bases). CDR3 length: 14 residues. Trimming took off 3 bases at V and 5 bases at J, with 13 bases between the two ends. The V gene's germline CDR1 is SEHNR and CDR2 FQNEAQ (reference sequence). CDR3 amino acids: CASSLSDSLYGYTF. The CDR3 coding sequence is TGTGCCAGCAGCTTGTCGGACAGCCTATATGGCTACACCTTC.